This TCR beta chain was captured by sequencing in a study of blood T cell repertoires in COVID-19. Overall study: Sites across the United States, Italy and Spain contributed samples from acute and convalescent COVID-19.

Assay used: immunoSEQ multiplex PCR; TCRdb lists only in-frame clones, some missing. The sample has more than 150,000 clones; just over 85% are singletons. The CDR3 covers 16 residues. Per germline, CDR1 SGHTA and CDR2 FQGTGA. J was trimmed by 1 base and V by 1 base; bases with no gene match: 2. The sequenced sample consisted of peripheral blood. This sequence joins TRBV7-3 and TRBJ2-1; 9 nucleotides line up with TRBD2. The clonotype originates from a man aged 45-65 years with active or convalescent COVID-19. CDR3 amino acids: CASSLIAGVSYNEQFF. For the CDR3, the DNA is TGTGCCAGCAGCTTAATAGCGGGGGTATCCTACAATGAGCAGTTCTTC.